This T cell receptor (beta chain) was identified during a study of blood T cell repertoires in COVID-19. Study in general: The United States, Italy and Spain supplied acute and convalescent COVID-19 samples.

Of note for this clone: A read error may produce the germline difference seen at one junction end.

The germline CDR1 and CDR2 sequences are MNHEY and SMNVEV (reference sequence). CDR3 length: 15 residues. Here immunoSEQ multiplex PCR was the method, and the copy in TCRdb shows in-frame clones only, minus some. The table has 140,000 or so clones, roughly 86% seen once; the top ten hold 0.75% to 0.95%. The origin of this receptor is a woman in her 50s with acute or convalescent COVID-19. The chain joins TRBV27 to TRBJ2-3; possibly TRBD1 for D (6 bases). Sample: peripheral blood. The DNA of the CDR3 is TGTGCCAGCCGTTTAAGTGGGGGCTTTACAGATACGCAGTATTTT. This encodes CASRLSGGFTDTQYF.